The source of this T cell receptor beta chain is a study of Tregs in tolerant kidney transplant recipients. This CDR3 comprises 13 residues. Trimming took 1 base from V and 3 from J, leaving 6 bases between them. The germline gives CDR1 MGHRA, CDR2 YSYEKL. As to this clone: The antigen remains unidentified.

The repertoire was sequenced with immunoSEQ multiplex PCR; TCRdb's copy has only in-frame clones and lacks some. The sample includes some 4,100 clones, about three fifths seen only once; the top ten take under 4.5%. The chain is built from TRBV4-1 and TRBJ1-1, with D perhaps TRBD1 (5 bases). What was sequenced was CD8+ T cells from blood cultured with allogeneic cells. The source is a human donor in good health. CDR3 in amino acids: CASSQGQYTEAFF. In DNA form, the CDR3 reads TGCGCCAGCAGCCAAGGACAGTACACTGAAGCTTTCTTT.